The T cell receptor beta chain described here comes from a study of cytomegalovirus exposure and HLA in healthy donors. The V gene lost 0 bases and the J gene lost 11 bases, with 16 bases spanning the gap. Per germline, CDR1 ENHRY and CDR2 SYGVKD. The CDR3 has 14 residues. Primers: 60 Vbeta forward and 13 Jbeta reverse. Original methodology: Approximately 11 million of 70 million to 80 million unique TCR beta chains were shared, per a later count. Here immunoSEQ multiplex PCR was the method, and the copy in TCRdb shows in-frame clones only, minus some. Clone size and the V and J calls come from that table; the DNA yielded D and trimming. The sample has more than 90,000 clones, 65% to 80% seen once. Comments on this clone: Antigen: not known.

Points from the study as a whole: Associated with cytomegalovirus, according to the listing, were around 160 TCR beta chains.

Sample: PBMCs. The chain recombines TRBV10-3 with TRBJ1-1; possible D gene TRBD1, 6 bases. This TCR came from a human donor in good health. DNA for the CDR3: TGTGCCATCAGTGAGTCGGGACACCCGCCTTTGGCTTTCTTT. Protein sequence: CAISESGHPPLAFF.